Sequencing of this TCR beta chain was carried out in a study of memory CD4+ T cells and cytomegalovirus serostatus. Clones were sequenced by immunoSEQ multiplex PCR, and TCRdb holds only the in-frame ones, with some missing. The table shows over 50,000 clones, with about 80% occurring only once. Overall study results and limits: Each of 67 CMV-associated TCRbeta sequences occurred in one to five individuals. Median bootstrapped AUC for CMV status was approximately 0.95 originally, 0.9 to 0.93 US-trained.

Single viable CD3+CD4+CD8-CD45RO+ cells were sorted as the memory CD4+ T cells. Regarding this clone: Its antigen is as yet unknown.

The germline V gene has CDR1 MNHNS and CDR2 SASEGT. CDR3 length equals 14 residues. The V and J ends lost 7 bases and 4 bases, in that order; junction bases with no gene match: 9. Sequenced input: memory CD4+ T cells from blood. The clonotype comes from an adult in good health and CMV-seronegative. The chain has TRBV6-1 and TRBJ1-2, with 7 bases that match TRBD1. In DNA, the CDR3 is TGTGCCAGCACTGGGGTGACAGGGTCCTATGGCTACACCTTC. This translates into CASTGVTGSYGYTF.